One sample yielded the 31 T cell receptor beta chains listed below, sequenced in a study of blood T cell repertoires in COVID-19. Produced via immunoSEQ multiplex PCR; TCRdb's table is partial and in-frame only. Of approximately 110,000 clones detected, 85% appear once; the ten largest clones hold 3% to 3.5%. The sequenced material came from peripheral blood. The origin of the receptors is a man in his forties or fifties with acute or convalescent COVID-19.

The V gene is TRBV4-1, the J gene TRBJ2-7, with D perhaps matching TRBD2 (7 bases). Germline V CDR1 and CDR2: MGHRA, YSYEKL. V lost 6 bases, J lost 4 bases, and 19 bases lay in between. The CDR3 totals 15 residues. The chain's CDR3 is CASSSREGVGYEQYF. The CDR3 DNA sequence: TGCGCCAGCAGTTCAAGGGAGGGGGTGGGTTACGAGCAGTACTTC.

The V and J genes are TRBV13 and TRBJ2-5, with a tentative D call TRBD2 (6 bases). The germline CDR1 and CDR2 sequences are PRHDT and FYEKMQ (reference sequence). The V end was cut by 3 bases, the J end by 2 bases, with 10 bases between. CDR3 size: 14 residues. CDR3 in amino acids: CASSFRLEQETQYF. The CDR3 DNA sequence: TGTGCCAGCAGCTTTAGACTAGAACAAGAGACCCAGTACTTC.

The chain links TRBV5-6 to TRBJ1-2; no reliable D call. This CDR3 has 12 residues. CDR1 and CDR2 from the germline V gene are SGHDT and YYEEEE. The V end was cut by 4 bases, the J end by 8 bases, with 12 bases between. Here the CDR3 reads CASSTVIPGYTF. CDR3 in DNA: TGTGCCAGCAGCACGGTAATCCCGGGCTACACCTTC.

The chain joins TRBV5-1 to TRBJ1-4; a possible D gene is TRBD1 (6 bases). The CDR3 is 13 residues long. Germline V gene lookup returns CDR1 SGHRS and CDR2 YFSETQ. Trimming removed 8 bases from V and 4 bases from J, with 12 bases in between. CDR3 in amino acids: CASRTDSNEKLFF. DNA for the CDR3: TGCGCCAGTCGGACGGACAGTAATGAAAAACTGTTTTTT.

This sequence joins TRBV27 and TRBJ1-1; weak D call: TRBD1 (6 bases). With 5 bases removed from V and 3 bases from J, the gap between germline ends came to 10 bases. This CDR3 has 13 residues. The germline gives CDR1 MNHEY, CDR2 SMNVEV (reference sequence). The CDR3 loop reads CASSPGTHTEAFF. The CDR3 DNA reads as TGTGCCAGCAGTCCGGGGACACACACTGAAGCTTTCTTT.

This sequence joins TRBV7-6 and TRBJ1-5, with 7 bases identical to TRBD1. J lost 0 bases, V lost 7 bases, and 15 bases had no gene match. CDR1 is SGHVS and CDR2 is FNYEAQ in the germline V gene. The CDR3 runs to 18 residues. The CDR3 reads CASNHVRSGTDSNQPQHF. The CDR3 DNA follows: TGTGCCAGCAACCACGTCCGATCCGGGACAGATAGCAATCAGCCCCAGCATTTT.

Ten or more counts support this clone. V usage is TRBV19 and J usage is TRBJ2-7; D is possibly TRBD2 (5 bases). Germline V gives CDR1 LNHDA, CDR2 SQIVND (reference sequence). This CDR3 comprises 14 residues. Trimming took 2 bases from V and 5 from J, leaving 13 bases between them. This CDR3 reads CASSILAFRNEQYF. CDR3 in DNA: TGTGCCAGTAGTATACTAGCTTTTCGGAACGAGCAGTACTTC.

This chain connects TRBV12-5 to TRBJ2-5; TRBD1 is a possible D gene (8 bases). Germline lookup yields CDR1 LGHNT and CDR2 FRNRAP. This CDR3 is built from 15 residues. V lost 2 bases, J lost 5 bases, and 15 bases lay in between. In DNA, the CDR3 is TGTGCTAGTGGTTTGAACAGGGGGGAGGGGGAGACCCAGTACTTC. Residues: CASGLNRGEGETQYF.

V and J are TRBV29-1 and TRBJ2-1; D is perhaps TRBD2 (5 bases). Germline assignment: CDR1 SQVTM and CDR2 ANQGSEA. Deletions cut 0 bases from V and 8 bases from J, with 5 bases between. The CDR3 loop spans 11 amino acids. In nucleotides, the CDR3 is TGCAGCGTTGAAGAGCGGGATGAGCAGTTCTTC. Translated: CSVEERDEQFF.

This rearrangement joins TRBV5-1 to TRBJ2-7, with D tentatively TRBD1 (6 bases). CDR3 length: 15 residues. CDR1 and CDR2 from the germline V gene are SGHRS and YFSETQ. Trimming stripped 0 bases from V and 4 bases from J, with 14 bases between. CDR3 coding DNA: TGCGCCAGCAGCTTGGTGGGTGGGGGCAGGTACGAGCAGTACTTC. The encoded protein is CASSLVGGGRYEQYF.

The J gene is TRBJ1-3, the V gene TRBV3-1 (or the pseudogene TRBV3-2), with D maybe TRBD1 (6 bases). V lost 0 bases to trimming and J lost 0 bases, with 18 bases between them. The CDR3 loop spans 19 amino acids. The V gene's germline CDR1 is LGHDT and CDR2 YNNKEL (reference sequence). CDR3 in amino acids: CASSQDIRSDRLSGNTIYF. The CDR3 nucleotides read TGTGCCAGCAGCCAAGATATCAGGTCGGACAGACTCTCTGGAAACACCATATATTTT.

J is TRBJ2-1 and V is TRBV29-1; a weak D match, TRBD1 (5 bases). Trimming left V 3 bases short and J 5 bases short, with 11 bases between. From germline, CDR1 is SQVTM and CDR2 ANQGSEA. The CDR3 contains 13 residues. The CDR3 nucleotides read TGCAGCGTTGAGACAGACAGACACAATGAGCAGTTCTTC. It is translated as CSVETDRHNEQFF.

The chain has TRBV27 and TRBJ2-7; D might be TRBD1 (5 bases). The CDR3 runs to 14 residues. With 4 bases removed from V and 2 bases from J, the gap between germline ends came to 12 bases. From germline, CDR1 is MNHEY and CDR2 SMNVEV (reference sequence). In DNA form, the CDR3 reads TGTGCCAGCAGTTCCGACAGTGCCGCCTACGAGCAGTACTTC. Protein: CASSSDSAAYEQYF.

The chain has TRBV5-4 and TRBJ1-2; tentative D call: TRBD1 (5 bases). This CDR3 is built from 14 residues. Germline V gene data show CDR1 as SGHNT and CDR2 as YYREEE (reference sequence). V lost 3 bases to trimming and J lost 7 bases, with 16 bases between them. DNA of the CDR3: TGTGCCAGCAGCTACGAGACAGCAAGATTTGGCTACACCTTC. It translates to CASSYETARFGYTF.

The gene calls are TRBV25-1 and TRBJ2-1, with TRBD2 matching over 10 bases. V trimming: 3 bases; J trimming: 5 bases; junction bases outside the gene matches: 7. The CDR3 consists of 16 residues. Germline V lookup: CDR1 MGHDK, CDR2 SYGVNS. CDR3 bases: TGTGCCAGCAGTGACCCTAGCGGGGGTACCCACAATGAGCAGTTCTTC. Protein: CASSDPSGGTHNEQFF. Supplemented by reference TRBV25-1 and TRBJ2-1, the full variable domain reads EADIYQTPRYLVIGTGKKITLECSQTMGHDKMYWYQQDPGMELHLIHYSYGVNSTEKGDLSSESTVSRIRTEHFPLTLESARPSHTSQYLCASSDPSGGTHNEQFFGPGTRLTVL.

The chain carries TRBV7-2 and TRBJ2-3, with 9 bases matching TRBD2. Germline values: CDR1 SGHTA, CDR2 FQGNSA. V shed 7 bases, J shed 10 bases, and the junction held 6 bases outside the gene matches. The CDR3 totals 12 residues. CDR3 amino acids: CASTAGGGAQYF. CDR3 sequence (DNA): TGTGCCAGCACCGCGGGCGGGGGGGCGCAGTATTTT.

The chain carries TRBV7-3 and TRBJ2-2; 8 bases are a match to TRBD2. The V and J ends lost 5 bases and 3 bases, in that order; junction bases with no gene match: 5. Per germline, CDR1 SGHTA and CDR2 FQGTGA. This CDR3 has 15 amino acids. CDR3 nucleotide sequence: TGTGCCAGCAGCGCGGGCGGGGGGTACACCGGGGAGCTGTTTTTT. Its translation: CASSAGGGYTGELFF.

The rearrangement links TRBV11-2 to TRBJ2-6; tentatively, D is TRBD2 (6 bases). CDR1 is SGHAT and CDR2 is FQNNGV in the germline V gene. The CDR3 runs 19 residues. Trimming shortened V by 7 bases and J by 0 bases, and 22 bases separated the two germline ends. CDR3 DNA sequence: TGTGCCAGCACCCCCGCGCTGGGGACTTACGGCTCTGGGGCCAACGTCCTGACTTTC. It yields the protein CASTPALGTYGSGANVLTF.

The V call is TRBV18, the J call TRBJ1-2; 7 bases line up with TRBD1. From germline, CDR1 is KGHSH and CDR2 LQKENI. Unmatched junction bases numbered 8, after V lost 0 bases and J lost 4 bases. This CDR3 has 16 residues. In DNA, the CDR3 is TGTGCCAGCTCACCACCTTCGGACAGGACGGGCTATGGCTACACCTTC. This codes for CASSPPSDRTGYGYTF.

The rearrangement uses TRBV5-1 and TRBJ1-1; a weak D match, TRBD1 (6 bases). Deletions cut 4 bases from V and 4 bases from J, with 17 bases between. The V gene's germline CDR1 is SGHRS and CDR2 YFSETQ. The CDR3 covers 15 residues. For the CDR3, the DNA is TGCGCCAGCAGCCCGGGCTTTGACAGGCCCACTGAAGCTTTCTTT. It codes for CASSPGFDRPTEAFF.

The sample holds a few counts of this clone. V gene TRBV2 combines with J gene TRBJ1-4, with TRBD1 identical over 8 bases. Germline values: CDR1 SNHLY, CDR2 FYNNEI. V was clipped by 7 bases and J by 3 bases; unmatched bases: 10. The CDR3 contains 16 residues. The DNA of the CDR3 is TGTGCCAGCAAAATGGACAGGGACGGTTCTAATGAAAAACTGTTTTTT. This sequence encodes CASKMDRDGSNEKLFF.

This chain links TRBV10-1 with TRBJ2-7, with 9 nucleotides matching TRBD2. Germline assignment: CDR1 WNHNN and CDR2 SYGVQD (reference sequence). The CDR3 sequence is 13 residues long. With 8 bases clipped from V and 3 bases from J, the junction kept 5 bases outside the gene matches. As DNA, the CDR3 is TGCGCCAGCCACGGTAGCGGGGGCTACGAGCAGTACTTC. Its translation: CASHGSGGYEQYF.

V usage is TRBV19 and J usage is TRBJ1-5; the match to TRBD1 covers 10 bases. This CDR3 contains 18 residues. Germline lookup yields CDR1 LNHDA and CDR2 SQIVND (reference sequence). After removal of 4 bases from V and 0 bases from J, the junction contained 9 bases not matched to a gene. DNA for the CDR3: TGTGCCAGTAGTACCCGGACAGGGGGAATGGTTAGCAATCAGCCCCAGCATTTT. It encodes CASSTRTGGMVSNQPQHF. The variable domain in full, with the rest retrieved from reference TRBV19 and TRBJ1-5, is DGGITQSPKYLFRKEGQNVTLSCEQNLNHDAMYWYRQDPGQGLRLIYYSQIVNDFQKGDIAEGYSVSREKKESFPLTVTSAQKNPTAFYLCASSTRTGGMVSNQPQHFGDGTRLSIL.

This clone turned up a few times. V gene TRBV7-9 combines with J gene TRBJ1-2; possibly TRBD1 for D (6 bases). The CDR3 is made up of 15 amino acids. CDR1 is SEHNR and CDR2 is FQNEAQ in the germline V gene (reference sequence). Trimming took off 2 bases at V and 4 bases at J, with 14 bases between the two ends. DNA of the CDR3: TGTGCCAGCAGCTTAATGGCAGGGGAGGGCTATGGCTACACCTTC. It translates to CASSLMAGEGYGYTF.

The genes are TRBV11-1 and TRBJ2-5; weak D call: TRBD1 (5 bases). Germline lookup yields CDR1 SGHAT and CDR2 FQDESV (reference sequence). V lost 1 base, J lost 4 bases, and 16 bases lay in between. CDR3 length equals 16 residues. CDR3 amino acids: CASSLGGTPRRETQYF. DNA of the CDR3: TGTGCCAGCAGCTTAGGGGGCACTCCCCGAAGAGAGACCCAGTACTTC.

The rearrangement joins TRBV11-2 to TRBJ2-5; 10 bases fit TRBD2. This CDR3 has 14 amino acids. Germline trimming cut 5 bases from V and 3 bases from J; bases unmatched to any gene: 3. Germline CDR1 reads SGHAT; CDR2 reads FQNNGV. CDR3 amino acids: CASSQGLAEETQYF. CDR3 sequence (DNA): TGTGCCAGCAGCCAAGGACTAGCGGAAGAGACCCAGTACTTC.

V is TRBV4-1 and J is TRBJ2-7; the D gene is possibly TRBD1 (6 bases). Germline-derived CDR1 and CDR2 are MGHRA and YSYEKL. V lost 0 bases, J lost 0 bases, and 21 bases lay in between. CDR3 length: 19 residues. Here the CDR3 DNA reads TGCGCCAGCAGCCAAGATTGGGGCCAGGGGAAAACGAGCTCCTACGAGCAGTACTTC. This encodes CASSQDWGQGKTSSYEQYF.

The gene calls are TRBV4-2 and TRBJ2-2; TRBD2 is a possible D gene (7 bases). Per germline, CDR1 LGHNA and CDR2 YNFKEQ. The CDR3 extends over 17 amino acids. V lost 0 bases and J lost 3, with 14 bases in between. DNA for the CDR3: TGTGCCAGCAGCCAAGATTTAACGGGGGGCGACACCGGGGAGCTGTTTTTT. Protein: CASSQDLTGGDTGELFF.

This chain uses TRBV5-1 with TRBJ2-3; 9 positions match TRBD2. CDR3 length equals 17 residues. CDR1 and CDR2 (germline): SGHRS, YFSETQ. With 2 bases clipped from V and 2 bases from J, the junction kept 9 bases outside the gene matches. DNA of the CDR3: TGCGCCAGCAGCTTCCCCCTAAGCGGGGGGCCCACAGATACGCAGTATTTT. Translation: CASSFPLSGGPTDTQYF.

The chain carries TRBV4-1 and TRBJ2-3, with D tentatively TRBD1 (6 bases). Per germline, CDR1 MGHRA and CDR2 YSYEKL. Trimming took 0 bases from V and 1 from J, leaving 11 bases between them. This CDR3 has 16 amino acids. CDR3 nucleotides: TGCGCCAGCAGCCAAGAACAGGGAACGGGCACAGATACGCAGTATTTT. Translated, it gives CASSQEQGTGTDTQYF.

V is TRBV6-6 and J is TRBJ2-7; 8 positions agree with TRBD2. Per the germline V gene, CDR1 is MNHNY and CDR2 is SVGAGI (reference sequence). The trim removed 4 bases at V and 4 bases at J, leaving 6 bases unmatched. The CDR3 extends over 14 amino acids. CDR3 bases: TGTGCCAGCAGTTCCGGACTAGCAGGGTACGAGCAGTACTTC. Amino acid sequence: CASSSGLAGYEQYF.